This T cell receptor (beta chain) stems from a study of blood T cells in healthy people across ages. The germline V gene has CDR1 MDHEN and CDR2 SYDVKM. V lost 3 bases, J lost 0 bases, and 12 bases lay in between. The CDR3 length is 17 residues. Through a sample-barcoded 5' primer and a J-beta primer mix, a second PCR was run for roughly 6 to 12 cycles. Via MiXCR, TCRdb re-called the 5' RACE reads, giving one row per CDR3 protein. The sample consists of over 1,300,000 distinct CDR3 sequences, roughly 59% of them appearing once. The sequenced material came from blood. This sequence originates from a man younger than 30 in good health. This chain links TRBV28 with TRBJ2-6; D unresolved. CDR3 sequence: CASSFETRGSGANVLTF. The CDR3 DNA reads as TGTGCCAGCAGTTTTGAGACACGAGGCTCTGGGGCCAACGTCCTGACTTTC.